The 18 T cell receptor beta chains given below trace back to one sample, sequenced in a study of blood T cell repertoires in COVID-19. Clones were read by immunoSEQ multiplex PCR, and TCRdb kept only the in-frame ones, dropping some. The sample records about 400,000 clones, more than 80% being singletons. Sequencing was performed on peripheral blood. The receptors here all came from a man aged 40-50 years with acute or convalescent COVID-19.

The chain employs TRBV19 and TRBJ1-1; TRBD1 might be the D (6 bases). Trimming stripped 4 bases from V and 2 bases from J, with 17 bases between. The length of the CDR3 is 16 residues. Germline CDR1 and CDR2: LNHDA and SQIVND (reference sequence). DNA of the CDR3: TGTGCCAGTAGTACCCTCCCCGGACAGACTAACACTGAAGCTTTCTTT. This sequence encodes CASSTLPGQTNTEAFF.

CDR3 residues: CASSEQGTTGEKLFF. DNA of the CDR3: TGTGCCAGCAGTGAACAGGGAACGACCGGTGAAAAACTGTTTTTT. The genes are TRBV6-1 and TRBJ1-4; TRBD1 might be the D (5 bases). The CDR3 has 15 amino acids. The germline V gene has CDR1 MNHNS and CDR2 SASEGT. Between the trimmed V and J ends, which lost 2 bases and 7 bases, there was a span of 14 bases.

This clone appeared once. This rearrangement joins TRBV9 to TRBJ2-1; D gene ambiguous. Germline V gives CDR1 SGDLS, CDR2 YYNGEE. The CDR3 covers 17 residues. V gave up 0 bases and J gave up 3 bases, with 16 bases separating them. The CDR3 region is CASSVGELSPFYNEQFF. In DNA form, the CDR3 reads TGTGCCAGCAGCGTAGGAGAACTGAGCCCCTTCTACAATGAGCAGTTCTTC.

The V call is TRBV27, the J call TRBJ1-1; D possibly corresponds to TRBD1 (6 bases). This CDR3 has 14 amino acids. Germline V gives CDR1 MNHEY, CDR2 SMNVEV (reference sequence). V lost 1 base and J lost 9, with 15 bases in between. CDR3 bases: TGTGCCAGCAGTTTATTTAAGGGGGAGCCCAAAGCTTTCTTT. Its translation: CASSLFKGEPKAFF.

The chain carries TRBV4-2 and TRBJ2-5; 11 nucleotides align to TRBD2. With 4 bases clipped from V and 2 bases from J, the junction kept 3 bases outside the gene matches. Per germline, CDR1 LGHNA and CDR2 YNFKEQ. This CDR3 contains 15 residues. CDR3 protein: CASSPGTSGQETQYF. CDR3 nucleotide sequence: TGTGCCAGCAGCCCGGGGACTAGCGGTCAAGAGACCCAGTACTTC.

V is TRBV29-1 and J is TRBJ2-6, with D tentatively TRBD1 (6 bases). Germline values: CDR1 SQVTM, CDR2 ANQGSEA. This CDR3 has 16 amino acids. The V and J ends lost 4 bases and 2 bases respectively, with 15 bases between them. CDR3 loop: CSVGGTMPPGANVLTF. For the CDR3, the DNA is TGCAGCGTTGGGGGGACAATGCCACCTGGGGCCAACGTCCTGACTTTC. The full variable domain, rest sourced from reference TRBV29-1 and TRBJ2-6, is SAVISQKPSRDICQRGTSLTIQCQVDSQVTMMFWYRQQPGQSLTLIATANQGSEATYESGFVIDKFPISRPNLTFSTLTVSNMSPEDSSIYLCSVGGTMPPGANVLTFGAGSRLTVL.

The chain has TRBV28 and TRBJ1-2; 8 bases match TRBD1. V dropped 7 bases and J dropped 8; count of bases not matched to a gene: 12. There are 14 residues in the CDR3. The V gene's germline CDR1 is MDHEN and CDR2 SYDVKM. CDR3 loop: CASNPAGQGSGYTF. The CDR3 nucleotides are TGTGCCAGCAACCCGGCCGGACAGGGATCCGGCTACACCTTC.

V is TRBV6-6 and J is TRBJ2-7; D gene unclear. Deletions cut 5 bases from V and 6 bases from J, with 11 bases between. The CDR3 has 12 amino acids. The germline gives CDR1 MNHNY, CDR2 SVGAGI (reference sequence). The chain's CDR3 is CASSRILSEQYF. The CDR3 DNA reads as TGTGCCAGCAGTCGCATTCTAAGCGAGCAGTACTTC.

Regarding this clone: Other DNA sequences from this sample encode an identical CDR3 as well. This chain uses TRBV11-2 with TRBJ2-2, with a tentative D call TRBD1 (5 bases). V was clipped by 2 bases and J by 5 bases, with 9 bases between them. The CDR3 has 14 amino acids. Per the germline V gene, CDR1 is SGHAT and CDR2 is FQNNGV. Here the CDR3 DNA reads TGTGCCAGCAGCTTACAGGCAGGGACCGGGGAGCTGTTTTTT. This codes for CASSLQAGTGELFF. Full variable domain (outside the CDR3, taken from reference TRBV11-2 and TRBJ2-2): EAGVAQSPRYKIIEKRQSVAFWCNPISGHATLYWYQQILGQGPKLLIQFQNNGVVDDSQLPKDRFSAERLKGVDSTLKIQPAKLEDSAVYLCASSLQAGTGELFFGEGSRLTVL.

This clone has only a few counts. The genes are TRBV7-9 and TRBJ2-1; D gene unclear. V was shortened by 1 base and J by 6 bases, with 10 bases between the two germline ends. The germline V gene has CDR1 SEHNR and CDR2 FQNEAQ (reference sequence). This CDR3 contains 14 residues. CDR3 region: CASSLGFTPNEQFF. The CDR3 DNA reads as TGTGCCAGCAGCTTAGGGTTCACTCCCAATGAGCAGTTCTTC.

V usage is TRBV18 and J usage is TRBJ2-3; TRBD2 agrees at 8 bases. Looked up from germline, CDR1 is KGHSH and CDR2 is LQKENI. J lost 1 base, V lost 0 bases, and 12 bases had no gene match. This CDR3 spans 19 amino acids. CDR3 loop: CASSPPGAGALGGTDTQYF. The CDR3, as DNA: TGTGCCAGCTCACCACCTGGAGCGGGGGCCTTAGGTGGCACAGATACGCAGTATTTT.

The chain uses TRBV3-1 (or the pseudogene TRBV3-2) and TRBJ1-1, with D possibly matching TRBD1 (5 bases). Germline lookup yields CDR1 LGHDT and CDR2 YNNKEL (reference sequence). V was cut by 1 base and J by 6 bases, with 12 bases left in between. This CDR3 region has 14 residues. CDR3 nucleotide sequence: TGTGCCAGCAGCCAAGGGCCCAGGGTGTCTGAAGCTTTCTTT. Its translation is CASSQGPRVSEAFF.

The chain uses TRBV7-3 and TRBJ2-1; 10 bases agree with TRBD1. J was trimmed by 5 bases and V by 7 bases; bases with no gene match: 5. CDR1 SGHTA and CDR2 FQGTGA come from the germline V gene. The CDR3 length is 14 residues. The CDR3 DNA sequence: TGTGCCAGCACAGACAGGGGGCCAAACAATGAGCAGTTCTTC. It codes for CASTDRGPNNEQFF. The full variable domain, its missing parts supplied by reference TRBV7-3 and TRBJ2-1, is GAGVSQTPSNKVTEKGKYVELRCDPISGHTALYWYRQSLGQGPEFLIYFQGTGAADDSGLPNDRFFAVRPEGSVSTLKIQRTERGDSAVYLCASTDRGPNNEQFFGPGTRLTVL.

The genes are TRBV5-6 and TRBJ2-2; 10 bases are shared with TRBD1. The junction had 2 bases not matched to a gene; V was cut back by 4 bases and J by 2 bases. The CDR3 covers 15 residues. CDR1 and CDR2 (germline): SGHDT, YYEEEE. Here the CDR3 reads CASSGTGDNTGELFF. CDR3 DNA: TGTGCCAGCAGCGGGACAGGGGACAACACCGGGGAGCTGTTTTTT.

This sequence joins TRBV5-8 and TRBJ1-1; TRBD1 agrees at 12 bases. CDR3 length equals 15 residues. Germline V CDR1 and CDR2: SGHTS, YDEGEE. Trimming removed 0 bases from V and 10 bases from J; junction bases left unmatched: 7. The CDR3 sequence: CASSLVGTGGSGAFF. The DNA of the CDR3 is TGTGCCAGCAGCTTGGTCGGGACAGGGGGCTCTGGAGCTTTCTTT.

This rearrangement joins TRBV30 to TRBJ2-7, with D unresolved. The CDR3 contains 14 residues. CDR1 is GTSNPN and CDR2 is SVGIG in the germline V gene (reference sequence). The V and J ends lost 0 bases and 3 bases respectively, with 12 bases between them. The CDR3 loop is CAWSVHGIVYEQYF. The CDR3 nucleotides are TGTGCCTGGAGTGTACATGGTATTGTCTACGAGCAGTACTTC.

The gene calls are TRBV12-2 and TRBJ2-7; the table's D call of TRBD2 was not tested on the DNA. TRBV12-2 is labeled a pseudogene. This CDR3 is 14 amino acids long. The CDR3 loop reads CASPFGRSSYEQYF. CDR3 nucleotide sequence: TGTGCAAGCCCCTTCGGGAGGAGCTCCTACGAGCAGTACTTC.

The chain couples TRBV6-5 to TRBJ1-3; 9 nucleotides agree with TRBD1. The V gene end was trimmed by 8 bases and the J gene end by 2 bases; junction bases not matched to a gene: 1. This CDR3 region has 13 residues. CDR1 is MNHEY and CDR2 is SVGAGI in the germline V gene. DNA of the CDR3: TGTGCCAGCGGGGACAGGGCTGGAAACACCATATATTTT. Protein sequence: CASGDRAGNTIYF.